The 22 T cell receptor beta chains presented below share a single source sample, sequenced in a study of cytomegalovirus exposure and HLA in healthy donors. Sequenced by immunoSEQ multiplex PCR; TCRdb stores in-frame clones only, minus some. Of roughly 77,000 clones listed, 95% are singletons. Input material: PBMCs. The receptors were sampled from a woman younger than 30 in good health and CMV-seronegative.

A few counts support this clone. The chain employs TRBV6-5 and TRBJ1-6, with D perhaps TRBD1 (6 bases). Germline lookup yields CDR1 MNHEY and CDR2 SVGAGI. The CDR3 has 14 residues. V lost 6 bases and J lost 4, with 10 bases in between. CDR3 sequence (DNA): TGTGCCAGCAGAGGGGGACATTATAATTCACCCCTCCACTTT. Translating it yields CASRGGHYNSPLHF.

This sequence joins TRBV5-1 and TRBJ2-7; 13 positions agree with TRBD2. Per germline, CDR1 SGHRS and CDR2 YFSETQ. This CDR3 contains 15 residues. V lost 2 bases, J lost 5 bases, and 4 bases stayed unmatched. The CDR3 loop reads CASSLGTSGKNEQYF. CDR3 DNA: TGCGCCAGCAGCTTAGGGACTAGCGGGAAAAACGAGCAGTACTTC. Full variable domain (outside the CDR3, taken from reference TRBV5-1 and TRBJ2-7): KAGVTQTPRYLIKTRGQQVTLSCSPISGHRSVSWYQQTPGQGLQFLFEYFSETQRNKGNFPGRFSGRQFSNSRSEMNVSTLELGDSALYLCASSLGTSGKNEQYFGPGTRLTVT.

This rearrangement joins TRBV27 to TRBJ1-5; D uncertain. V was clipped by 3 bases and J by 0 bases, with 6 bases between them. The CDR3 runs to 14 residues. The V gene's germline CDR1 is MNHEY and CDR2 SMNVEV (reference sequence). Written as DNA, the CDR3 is TGTGCCAGCAGTTTTTCCGGTAGCAATCAGCCCCAGCATTTT. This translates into CASSFSGSNQPQHF.

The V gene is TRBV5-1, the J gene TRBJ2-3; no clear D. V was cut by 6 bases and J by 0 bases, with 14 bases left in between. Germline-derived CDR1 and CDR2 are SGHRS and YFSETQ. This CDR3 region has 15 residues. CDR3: CASTPVLPSTDTQYF. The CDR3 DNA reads TGCGCCAGCACTCCCGTCCTTCCCAGCACAGATACGCAGTATTTT.

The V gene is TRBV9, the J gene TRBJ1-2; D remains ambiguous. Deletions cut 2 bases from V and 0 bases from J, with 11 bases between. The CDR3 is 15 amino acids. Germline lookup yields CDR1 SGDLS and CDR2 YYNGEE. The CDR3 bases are TGTGCCAGCAGCGTCGGGATTGTAGCTAACTATGGCTACACCTTC. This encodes CASSVGIVANYGYTF. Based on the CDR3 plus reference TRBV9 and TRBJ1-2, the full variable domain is DSGVTQTPKHLITATGQRVTLRCSPRSGDLSVYWYQQSLDQGLQFLIQYYNGEERAKGNILERFSAQQFPDLHSELNLSSLELGDSALYFCASSVGIVANYGYTFGSGTRLTVV.

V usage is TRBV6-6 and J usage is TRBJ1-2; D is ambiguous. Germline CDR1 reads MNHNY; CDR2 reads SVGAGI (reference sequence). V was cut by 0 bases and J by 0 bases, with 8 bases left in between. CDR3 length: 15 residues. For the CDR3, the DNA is TGTGCCAGCAGTTACTCTGGCCAAGCTAACTATGGCTACACCTTC. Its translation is CASSYSGQANYGYTF.

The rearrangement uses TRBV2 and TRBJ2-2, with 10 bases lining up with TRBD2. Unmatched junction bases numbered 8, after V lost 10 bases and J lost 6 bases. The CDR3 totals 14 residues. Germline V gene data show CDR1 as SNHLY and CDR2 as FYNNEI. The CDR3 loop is CAIPSGSYPGELFF. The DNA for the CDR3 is TGTGCCATCCCTAGCGGGAGTTATCCCGGGGAGCTGTTTTTT.

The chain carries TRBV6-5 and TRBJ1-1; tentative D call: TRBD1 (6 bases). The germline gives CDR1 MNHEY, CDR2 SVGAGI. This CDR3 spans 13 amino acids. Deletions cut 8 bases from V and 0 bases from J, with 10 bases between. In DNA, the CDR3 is TGTGCCAGCTATGGACAGCTGAACACTGAAGCTTTCTTT. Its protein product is CASYGQLNTEAFF.

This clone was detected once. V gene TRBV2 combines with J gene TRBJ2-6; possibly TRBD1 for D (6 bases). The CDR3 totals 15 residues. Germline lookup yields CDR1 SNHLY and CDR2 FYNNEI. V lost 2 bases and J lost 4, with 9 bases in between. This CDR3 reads CASSEQGPGANVLTF. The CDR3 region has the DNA TGTGCCAGCAGTGAACAGGGGCCCGGGGCCAACGTCCTGACTTTC.

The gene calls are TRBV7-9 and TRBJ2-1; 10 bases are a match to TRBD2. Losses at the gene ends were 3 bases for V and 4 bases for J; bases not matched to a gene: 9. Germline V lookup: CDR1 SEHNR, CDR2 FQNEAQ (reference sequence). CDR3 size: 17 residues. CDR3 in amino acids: CASSFSYGTSAYNEQFF. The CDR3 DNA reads TGTGCCAGCAGCTTCTCTTACGGGACTAGCGCATACAATGAGCAGTTCTTC. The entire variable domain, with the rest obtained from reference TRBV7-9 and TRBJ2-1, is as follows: DTGVSQNPRHKITKRGQNVTFRCDPISEHNRLYWYRQTLGQGPEFLTYFQNEAQLEKSRLLSDRFSAERPKGSFSTLEIQRTEQGDSAMYLCASSFSYGTSAYNEQFFGPGTRLTVL.

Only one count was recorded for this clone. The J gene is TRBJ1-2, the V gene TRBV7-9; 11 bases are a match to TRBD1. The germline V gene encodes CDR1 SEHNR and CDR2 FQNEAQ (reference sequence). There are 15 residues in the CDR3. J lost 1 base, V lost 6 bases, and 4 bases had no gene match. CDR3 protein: CASRFGTGGNYGYTF. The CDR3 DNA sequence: TGTGCCAGCAGATTTGGGACAGGGGGTAACTATGGCTACACCTTC.

CDR3 nucleotide sequence: TGCGCCAGCAGCCGGACTAGCCAAGAGACCCAGTACTTC. It encodes CASSRTSQETQYF. The rearrangement uses TRBV4-3 and TRBJ2-5; TRBD2 agrees at 7 bases. This CDR3 spans 13 amino acids. The V segment lost 4 bases and the J segment 1 base; nucleotides outside the gene matches: 0. CDR1 LGHNA and CDR2 YSLEER come from the germline V gene.

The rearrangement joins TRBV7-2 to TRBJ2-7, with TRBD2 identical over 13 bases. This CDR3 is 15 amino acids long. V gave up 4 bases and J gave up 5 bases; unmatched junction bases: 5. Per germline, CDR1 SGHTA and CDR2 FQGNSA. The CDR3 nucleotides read TGTGCCAGCAGCTCTCGGACTAGCGGGAGAAACGAGCAGTACTTC. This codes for CASSSRTSGRNEQYF.

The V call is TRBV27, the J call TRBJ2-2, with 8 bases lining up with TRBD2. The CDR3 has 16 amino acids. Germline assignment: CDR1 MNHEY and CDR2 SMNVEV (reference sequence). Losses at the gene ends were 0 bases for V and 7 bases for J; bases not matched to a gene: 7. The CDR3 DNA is TGTGCCAGCAGTTTATCTGGCGGGAGGCCTCACGGGGAGCTGTTTTTT. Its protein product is CASSLSGGRPHGELFF.

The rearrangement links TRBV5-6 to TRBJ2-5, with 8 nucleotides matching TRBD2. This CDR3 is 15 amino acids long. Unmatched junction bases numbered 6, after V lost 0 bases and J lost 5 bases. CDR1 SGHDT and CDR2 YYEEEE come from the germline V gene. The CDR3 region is CASSLGGLVTETQYF. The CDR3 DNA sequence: TGTGCCAGCAGCTTGGGGGGACTAGTGACTGAGACCCAGTACTTC.

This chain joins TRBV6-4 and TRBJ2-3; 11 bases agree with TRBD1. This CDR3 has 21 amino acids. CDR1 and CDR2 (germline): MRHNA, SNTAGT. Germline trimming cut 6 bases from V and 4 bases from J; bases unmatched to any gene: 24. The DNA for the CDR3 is TGTGCCAGCAGAGACACAAATCGGCGGGACAGGGGGAGGGTGGGTGCAGATACGCAGTATTTT. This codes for CASRDTNRRDRGRVGADTQYF.

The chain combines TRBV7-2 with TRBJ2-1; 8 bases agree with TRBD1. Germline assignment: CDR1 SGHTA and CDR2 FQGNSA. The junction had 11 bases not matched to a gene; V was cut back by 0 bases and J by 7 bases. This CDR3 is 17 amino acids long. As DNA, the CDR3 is TGTGCCAGCAGCTTAGCGCCCTGGGGGACAGGTAAGAATGAGCAGTTCTTC. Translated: CASSLAPWGTGKNEQFF.

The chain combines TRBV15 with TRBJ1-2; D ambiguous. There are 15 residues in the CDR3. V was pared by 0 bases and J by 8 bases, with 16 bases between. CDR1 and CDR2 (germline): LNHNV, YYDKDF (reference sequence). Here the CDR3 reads CATSREREPVEGYTF. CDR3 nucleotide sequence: TGTGCCACCAGCAGAGAGAGAGAACCGGTTGAGGGCTACACCTTC.

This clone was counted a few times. CDR3 amino acids: CSARTDLRTSGYYNEQFF. In DNA, the CDR3 is TGCAGCGCCCGCACAGACCTGAGGACTAGCGGATACTACAATGAGCAGTTCTTC. The V call is TRBV29-1, the J call TRBJ2-1, with TRBD2 matching 10 bases. The CDR3 runs 18 residues. V was clipped by 7 bases and J by 3 bases; unmatched bases: 18. CDR1 and CDR2 (germline): SQVTM, ANQGSEA.

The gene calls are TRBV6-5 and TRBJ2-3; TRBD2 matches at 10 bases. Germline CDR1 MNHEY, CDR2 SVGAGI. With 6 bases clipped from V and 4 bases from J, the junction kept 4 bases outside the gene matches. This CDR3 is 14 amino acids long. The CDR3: CASRSGRAPDTQYF. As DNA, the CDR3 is TGTGCCAGCAGAAGCGGGAGGGCCCCAGATACGCAGTATTTT.

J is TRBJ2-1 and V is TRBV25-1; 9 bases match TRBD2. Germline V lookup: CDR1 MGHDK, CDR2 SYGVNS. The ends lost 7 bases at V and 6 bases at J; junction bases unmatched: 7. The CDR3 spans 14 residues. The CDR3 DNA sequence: TGTGCCAGCAACCTAGCGGGATCCCCCAATGAGCAGTTCTTC. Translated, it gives CASNLAGSPNEQFF.

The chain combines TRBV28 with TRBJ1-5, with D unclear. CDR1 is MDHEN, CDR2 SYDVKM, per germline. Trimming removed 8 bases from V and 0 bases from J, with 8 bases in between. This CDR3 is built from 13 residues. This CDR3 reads CASGGISNQPQHF. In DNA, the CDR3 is TGTGCCAGCGGAGGGATTAGCAATCAGCCCCAGCATTTT.